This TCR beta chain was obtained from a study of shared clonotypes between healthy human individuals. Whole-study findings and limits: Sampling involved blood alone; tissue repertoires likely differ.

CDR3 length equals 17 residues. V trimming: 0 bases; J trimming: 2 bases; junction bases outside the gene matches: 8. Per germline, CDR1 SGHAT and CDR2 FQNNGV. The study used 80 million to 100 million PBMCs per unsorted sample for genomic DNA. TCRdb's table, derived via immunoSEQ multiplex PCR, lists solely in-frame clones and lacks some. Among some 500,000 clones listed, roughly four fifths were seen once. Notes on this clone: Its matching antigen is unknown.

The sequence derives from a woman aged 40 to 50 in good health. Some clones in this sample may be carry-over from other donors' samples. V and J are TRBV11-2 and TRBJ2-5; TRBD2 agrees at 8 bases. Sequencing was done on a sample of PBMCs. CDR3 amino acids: CASSLDLSGTWQETQYF. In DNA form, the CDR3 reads TGTGCCAGCAGCTTAGATCTTAGCGGGACCTGGCAAGAGACCCAGTACTTC. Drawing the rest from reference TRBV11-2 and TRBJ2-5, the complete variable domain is EAGVAQSPRYKIIEKRQSVAFWCNPISGHATLYWYQQILGQGPKLLIQFQNNGVVDDSQLPKDRFSAERLKGVDSTLKIQPAKLEDSAVYLCASSLDLSGTWQETQYFGPGTRLLVL.